The 22 T cell receptor beta chains presented below share a single source sample, sequenced in a study of blood T cell repertoires in COVID-19. Sequenced by immunoSEQ multiplex PCR; TCRdb stores in-frame clones only, minus some. The sample shows 89,000 or so clones, about 90% of them seen only once. Sequenced input: peripheral blood. The receptors stem from a man in his fifties with COVID-19, enrolled during active disease.

This clone has more than one count but fewer than ten. The CDR3 DNA sequence: TGCGCCAGCAGCCAAAGACAGGCCGCAAACACTGAAGCTTTCTTT. Amino acids: CASSQRQAANTEAFF. The rearrangement uses TRBV4-1 and TRBJ1-1; a possible D gene is TRBD1 (6 bases). From germline, CDR1 is MGHRA and CDR2 YSYEKL. CDR3 length: 15 residues. Trimming pared 2 bases from V and 2 bases from J, leaving 12 bases between.

The gene calls are TRBV19 and TRBJ1-1; 7 bases line up with TRBD1. V was clipped by 3 bases and J by 3 bases; unmatched bases: 13. Per the germline V gene, CDR1 is LNHDA and CDR2 is SQIVND (reference sequence). This CDR3 is 17 amino acids long. The CDR3 reads CASSMGDSGSKYTEAFF. The CDR3, as DNA: TGTGCCAGTAGTATGGGGGACAGTGGATCCAAATACACTGAAGCTTTCTTT.

The CDR3 DNA follows: TGTGCCAGCAGTTACGGGAAGGGGGCTGGAAACACCATATATTTT. This sequence encodes CASSYGKGAGNTIYF. The chain couples TRBV6-5 to TRBJ1-3; D perhaps matches TRBD1 (6 bases). The CDR3 runs 15 residues. The V end lost 2 bases, the J end lost 2 bases, and 10 bases lay between the germline ends. Germline V lookup: CDR1 MNHEY, CDR2 SVGAGI.

The rearrangement joins TRBV18 to TRBJ1-6, with 9 bases aligning to TRBD1. This CDR3 has 14 residues. The trim removed 6 bases at V and 9 bases at J, leaving 6 bases unmatched. CDR1 KGHSH and CDR2 LQKENI come from the germline V gene. The CDR3 DNA reads TGTGCCAGCTCCCCCGGGACAGGGTTTTCACCCCTCCACTTT. It specifies CASSPGTGFSPLHF.

The rearrangement links TRBV19 to TRBJ1-2, with D unresolved. Trimming took 5 bases from V and 1 from J, leaving 11 bases between them. CDR3 length: 14 residues. The germline V gene has CDR1 LNHDA and CDR2 SQIVND (reference sequence). CDR3 residues: CASSPPVFNYGYTF. CDR3 nucleotide sequence: TGTGCCAGTAGTCCCCCGGTCTTTAACTATGGCTACACCTTC.

This chain joins TRBV6-2 or TRBV6-3 and TRBJ1-6; 8 bases agree with TRBD1. CDR3 size: 16 residues. V trimming: 5 bases; J trimming: 0 bases; junction bases outside the gene matches: 3. The germline V gene encodes CDR1 MNHEY and CDR2 SVGEGT. The CDR3 DNA reads as TGTGCCAGCAGTCGACAGGGGAGCTCCTATAATTCACCCCTCCACTTT. Translating it yields CASSRQGSSYNSPLHF.

The V gene is TRBV6-2 or TRBV6-3, the J gene TRBJ2-1, with 14 positions matching TRBD2. Germline values: CDR1 MNHEY, CDR2 SVGEGT. CDR3 size: 17 residues. With 5 bases clipped from V and 4 bases from J, the junction kept 7 bases outside the gene matches. The CDR3 DNA follows: TGTGCCAGCAGTGGAGGACTAGCGGGGGGCCATTACAATGAGCAGTTCTTC. Its translation is CASSGGLAGGHYNEQFF.

J is TRBJ2-2 and V is TRBV3-1 (or the pseudogene TRBV3-2); no clear D gene. Trimming removed 3 bases from V and 4 bases from J, with 6 bases in between. Germline loops: CDR1 LGHDT, CDR2 YNNKEL (reference sequence). The CDR3 runs 13 residues. In nucleotides, the CDR3 is TGTGCCAGCAGCCAGGGCCGCACCGGGGAGCTGTTTTTT. This encodes CASSQGRTGELFF.

This chain uses TRBV10-3 with TRBJ1-1, with a tentative D call TRBD1 (5 bases). The CDR3 consists of 15 residues. The germline gives CDR1 ENHRY, CDR2 SYGVKD. The V end lost 3 bases, the J end lost 2 bases, and 13 bases lay between the germline ends. CDR3: CAISERSGHNTEAFF. The CDR3 DNA follows: TGTGCCATCAGTGAAAGGTCTGGACACAACACTGAAGCTTTCTTT.

The chain links TRBV7-6 to TRBJ1-1; D possibly corresponds to TRBD1 (5 bases). Trimming stripped 8 bases from V and 0 bases from J, with 13 bases between. Germline CDR1 reads SGHVS; CDR2 reads FNYEAQ. This CDR3 has 14 amino acids. The CDR3 sequence: CASLPGLLNTEAFF. The CDR3 nucleotides are TGTGCCAGCCTCCCGGGACTTTTGAACACTGAAGCTTTCTTT.

V usage is TRBV6-2 or TRBV6-3 and J usage is TRBJ1-5, with a weak D call TRBD1 (6 bases). This CDR3 has 15 residues. V lost 6 bases to trimming and J lost 2 bases, with 14 bases between them. Germline V CDR1 and CDR2: MNHEY, SVGEGT. The CDR3 reads CASSLSTGRNQPQHF. The CDR3 DNA sequence: TGTGCCAGCAGCCTGTCGACAGGCCGCAATCAGCCCCAGCATTTT.

This clone was detected once. The chain uses TRBV18 and TRBJ1-5, with TRBD1 matching 10 bases. This CDR3 is 18 amino acids long. After removal of 2 bases from V and 0 bases from J, the junction contained 7 bases not matched to a gene. Germline V CDR1 and CDR2: KGHSH, LQKENI. CDR3 coding DNA: TGTGCCAGCTCACCAGTGGGACAGGGGACGGGTAGCAATCAGCCCCAGCATTTT. This gives the protein CASSPVGQGTGSNQPQHF.

The chain is built from TRBV2 and TRBJ1-6; no reliable D call. CDR1 is SNHLY and CDR2 is FYNNEI in the germline V gene. Trimming removed 6 bases from V and 0 bases from J, with 9 bases in between. The CDR3 covers 15 residues. This chain's CDR3 is CASRSQSSYNSPLHF. CDR3 DNA: TGTGCCAGCAGGTCACAGAGCTCCTATAATTCACCCCTCCACTTT.

The sample holds a few counts of this clone. The chain carries TRBV13 and TRBJ1-6; a weak D match, TRBD1 (5 bases). This CDR3 has 16 residues. Deletions cut 3 bases from V and 9 bases from J, with 18 bases between. In germline, CDR1 is PRHDT, CDR2 FYEKMQ (reference sequence). In nucleotides, the CDR3 is TGTGCCAGCAGCTTGTCGTTCCAGGGTGTTCGTTCACCCCTCCACTTT. Amino acid sequence: CASSLSFQGVRSPLHF.

The chain uses TRBV5-5 and TRBJ2-7; possibly TRBD1 for D (6 bases). CDR3 size: 12 residues. From germline, CDR1 is SGHKS and CDR2 YYEKEE (reference sequence). Between the trimmed V and J ends, which lost 4 bases and 4 bases, there was a span of 9 bases. The chain's CDR3 is CASSTGSYEQYF. The CDR3 nucleotides read TGTGCCAGCAGCACAGGGTCGTACGAGCAGTACTTC.

The V call is TRBV2, the J call TRBJ2-1; 7 bases are shared with TRBD2. The CDR3 length is 15 residues. CDR1 SNHLY and CDR2 FYNNEI come from the germline V gene. Losses at the gene ends were 10 bases for V and 0 bases for J; bases not matched to a gene: 9. CDR3 amino acids: CATSGWGGSYNEQFF. In DNA form, the CDR3 reads TGTGCCACCTCGGGTTGGGGGGGCTCCTACAATGAGCAGTTCTTC.

The V gene is TRBV6-5, the J gene TRBJ1-6; possibly TRBD1 for D (6 bases). Trimming took 7 bases from V and 4 from J, leaving 11 bases between them. Germline lookup yields CDR1 MNHEY and CDR2 SVGAGI. The length of the CDR3 is 14 residues. CDR3 loop: CASTQTGYNSPLHF. CDR3 nucleotides: TGTGCCAGCACTCAGACAGGTTATAATTCACCCCTCCACTTT.

The J gene is TRBJ1-6, the V gene TRBV5-1; a weak D match, TRBD1 (6 bases). V was trimmed by 0 bases and J by 6 bases, leaving 10 bases between them. Germline V lookup: CDR1 SGHRS, CDR2 YFSETQ. This CDR3 contains 15 residues. CDR3 residues: CASSLDGQTNSPLHF. In DNA form, the CDR3 reads TGCGCCAGCAGCTTGGATGGACAGACTAATTCACCCCTCCACTTT.

In its sample, this clone was seen a few times. The J gene is TRBJ2-5, the V gene TRBV4-2; no definite D call. Germline V CDR1 and CDR2: LGHNA, YNFKEQ. Trimming took 0 bases from V and 4 from J, leaving 9 bases between them. The CDR3 has 14 residues. The CDR3 DNA sequence: TGTGCCAGCAGCCAAGAGGTATTACTAGAGACCCAGTACTTC. This gives the protein CASSQEVLLETQYF.

The chain carries TRBV27 and TRBJ2-7; 7 bases line up with TRBD1. The V segment lost 4 bases and the J segment 2 bases; nucleotides outside the gene matches: 5. CDR1 and CDR2 (germline): MNHEY, SMNVEV (reference sequence). There are 14 residues in the CDR3. The CDR3 is CASSYDRATYEQYF. DNA of the CDR3: TGTGCCAGCAGTTACGACAGGGCTACCTACGAGCAGTACTTC.

This sequence joins TRBV12-3 or TRBV12-4 and TRBJ1-2; the D gene is possibly TRBD1 (5 bases). V was cut by 5 bases and J by 4 bases, with 8 bases left in between. The CDR3 has 12 residues. The CDR3 DNA sequence: TGTGCCAGCAGTGGACACGGCTATGGCTACACCTTC. Translating it yields CASSGHGYGYTF.

This clone was seen a single time. The rearrangement uses TRBV2 and TRBJ1-1; maybe TRBD1 (5 bases). The CDR3 totals 16 residues. Germline loops: CDR1 SNHLY, CDR2 FYNNEI. The germline V and J ends were trimmed by 3 bases and 3 bases, with 17 bases remaining between them. This CDR3 reads CASSEGLHRGDTEAFF. The CDR3 DNA is TGTGCCAGCAGTGAGGGTCTCCATAGGGGCGACACTGAAGCTTTCTTT.